Shown below are 6 T cell receptor beta chains from a single sample sequenced in a study of shared clonotypes between healthy human individuals. The method was immunoSEQ multiplex PCR; TCRdb's version includes in-frame clones alone and lacks a portion of them. Of about half a million clones listed, over 70% are singletons. Sequenced: PBMCs. These receptor sequences come from a woman aged 40 to 50 in good health. Some clones in this sample may be carry-over from other donors' samples.

This clone has a handful of counts. The chain is built from TRBV7-9 and TRBJ2-7; D is uncertain. The CDR3 extends over 13 amino acids. Per germline, CDR1 SEHNR and CDR2 FQNEAQ (reference sequence). Trimming shortened V by 1 base and J by 5 bases, and 9 bases separated the two germline ends. The CDR3 region has the DNA TGTGCCAGCAGCTTAGTGGCCCTGAACGAGCAGTACTTC. Amino acid sequence: CASSLVALNEQYF.

This chain joins TRBV2 and TRBJ1-2; D unclear. In germline, CDR1 is SNHLY, CDR2 FYNNEI. The V gene lost 4 bases and the J gene lost 4 bases, with 16 bases spanning the gap. This CDR3 is built from 15 residues. The CDR3, as DNA: TGTGCCAGCAGTGCTGGCAGGCTAAATCCCTATGGCTACACCTTC. It specifies CASSAGRLNPYGYTF.

This clone has just a few counts. The chain has TRBV28 and TRBJ2-7; 8 bases map to TRBD2. V dropped 8 bases and J dropped 3; count of bases not matched to a gene: 15. The germline CDR1 and CDR2 sequences are MDHEN and SYDVKM. The CDR3 has 16 residues. CDR3 in amino acids: CASRGGSGLGRYEQYF. CDR3 sequence (DNA): TGTGCCAGCCGGGGGGGCTCAGGGCTTGGGCGCTACGAGCAGTACTTC.

On this clone: A far bigger clonotype differs at one base, so this is likely a read error. The J gene is TRBJ1-2, the V gene TRBV5-4, with D hard to call. Germline-derived CDR1 and CDR2 are SGHNT and YYREEE (reference sequence). This CDR3 spans 13 amino acids. In DNA, the CDR3 is TGTGCCAGCAGCCTCCCTAGGACGGATGGCTACGCCTTC. Its translation is CASSLPRTDGYAF.

The chain couples TRBV30 to TRBJ1-5; D not certain. Trimming pared 2 bases from V and 3 bases from J, leaving 11 bases between. CDR3 size: 14 residues. From germline, CDR1 is GTSNPN and CDR2 SVGIG (reference sequence). CDR3 region: CAWSPSSTNQPQHF. The DNA of the CDR3 is TGTGCCTGGAGTCCCAGCAGTACCAATCAGCCCCAGCATTTT.

The chain uses TRBV15 and TRBJ2-2; possibly TRBD2 for D (6 bases). Germline CDR1 and CDR2: LNHNV and YYDKDF (reference sequence). This CDR3 has 14 residues. Trimming pared 0 bases from V and 6 bases from J, leaving 8 bases between. CDR3 region: CATSRDGEAGELFF. The CDR3 region has the DNA TGTGCCACCAGCAGAGATGGGGAGGCCGGGGAGCTGTTTTTT.